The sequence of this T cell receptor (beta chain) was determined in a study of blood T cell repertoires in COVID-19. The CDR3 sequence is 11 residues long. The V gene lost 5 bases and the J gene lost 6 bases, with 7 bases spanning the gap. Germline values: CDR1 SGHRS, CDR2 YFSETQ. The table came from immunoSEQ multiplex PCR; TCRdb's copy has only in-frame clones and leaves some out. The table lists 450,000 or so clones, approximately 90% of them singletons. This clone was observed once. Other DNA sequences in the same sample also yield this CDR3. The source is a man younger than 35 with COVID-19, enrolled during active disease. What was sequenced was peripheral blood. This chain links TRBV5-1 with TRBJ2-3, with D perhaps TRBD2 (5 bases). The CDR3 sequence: CASSSGDTQYF. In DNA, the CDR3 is TGCGCCAGCAGTTCGGGGGATACGCAGTATTTT.